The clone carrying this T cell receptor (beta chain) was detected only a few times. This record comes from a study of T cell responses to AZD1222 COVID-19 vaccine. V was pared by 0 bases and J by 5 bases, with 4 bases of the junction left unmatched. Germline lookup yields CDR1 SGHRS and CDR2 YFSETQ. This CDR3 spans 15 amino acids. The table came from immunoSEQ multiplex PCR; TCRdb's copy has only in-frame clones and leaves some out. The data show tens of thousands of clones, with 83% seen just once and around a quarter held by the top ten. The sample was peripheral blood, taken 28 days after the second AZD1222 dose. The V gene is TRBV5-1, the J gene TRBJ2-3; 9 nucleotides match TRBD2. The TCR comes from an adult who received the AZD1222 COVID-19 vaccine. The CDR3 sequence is CASSLAGREGDTQYF. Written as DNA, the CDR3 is TGCGCCAGCAGCTTGGCAGGGCGGGAGGGAGATACGCAGTATTTT.